This T cell receptor beta chain was sequenced in a study of blood T cell repertoires in COVID-19. In the study overall: Samples of COVID-19 (acute and convalescent) were obtained from the United States, Italy and Spain.

Grouping used clinical history reported by participants in a survey and questionnaire. Per the study methods: Researchers report that nucleated cell counts were estimated from reference gene primer amplification. Method: immunoSEQ multiplex PCR; TCRdb's copy keeps in-frame clones and lacks some. V and J calls plus clone size are reproduced from that table; the DNA served to infer D and trimming. The table records over 110,000 clones, roughly 84% of them present only once. This CDR3 is 15 amino acids long. V lost 6 bases to trimming and J lost 1 base; unmatched junction nucleotides: 8. Per the germline V gene, CDR1 is SGHAT and CDR2 is FQNNGV.

The sequence came from a man aged 35 to 55 with acute COVID-19. This sequence joins TRBV11-2 and TRBJ2-7; 8 nucleotides line up with TRBD2. Sequencing was done on a sample of PBMCs or T cells enriched from blood (not recorded which). CDR3 nucleotide sequence: TGTGCCAGCAGGGGCAAGAGCGGGGGATCCTACGAGCAGTACTTC. It is translated as CASRGKSGGSYEQYF.